This T cell receptor beta chain originates from a study of shared clonotypes between healthy human individuals. This clone was detected only once. Clones were read by immunoSEQ multiplex PCR, and TCRdb kept only the in-frame ones, dropping some. The sample lists 1.5 million to 1.9 million clones, approximately 98% occurring once. This TCR was recovered from a man aged 25 to 40 in good health. The sequenced sample was naive CD4+ T cells sorted from blood. Subset: CD45RA+ positively selected.

The CDR3 DNA sequence: TGTGCCAGCAGCTCGCCGGGAGGCGTTGAGCAGTTCTTC. Translating it yields CASSSPGGVEQFF. The chain has TRBV5-5 and TRBJ2-1, with 7 bases identical to TRBD2. V trimming: 3 bases; J trimming: 9 bases; junction bases outside the gene matches: 6. This CDR3 spans 13 amino acids. Per the germline V gene, CDR1 is SGHKS and CDR2 is YYEKEE (reference sequence).